The 16 T cell receptor beta chains below all came from one sample that was sequenced in a study of CD8 T cells in ankylosing spondylitis. TCRdb passed the 5' RACE reads through MiXCR, listing each CDR3 protein once. The sample holds 39,000 or so distinct CDR3 sequences, roughly 3% seen once. The sequenced sample consisted of blood, either unsorted or a sorted T cell fraction (not recorded which). The receptors stem from a male donor with ankylosing spondylitis or in good health (not recorded which).

This clonotype came up many times. The J gene is TRBJ2-1, the V gene TRBV9, with D perhaps TRBD2 (6 bases). The V gene lost 4 bases and the J gene lost 5 bases, with 19 bases spanning the gap. This CDR3 spans 16 amino acids. Germline V gives CDR1 SGDLS, CDR2 YYNGEE. CDR3 DNA: TGTGCCAGCAGCCCCCGCGGAGGGCCGACTCACAATGAGCAGTTCTTC. It is translated as CASSPRGGPTHNEQFF.

In its sample, this clonotype was seen many times. This chain joins TRBV9 and TRBJ2-1; possibly TRBD2 for D (6 bases). Germline V lookup: CDR1 SGDLS, CDR2 YYNGEE. The CDR3 has 17 residues. The V and J ends lost 0 bases and 6 bases respectively, with 19 bases between them. CDR3 nucleotide sequence: TGTGCCAGCAGCGTAGAGATCATGCCGGGAGTGCGCAATGAGCAGTTCTTC. Translating it yields CASSVEIMPGVRNEQFF. Full variable domain (missing parts from reference TRBV9 and TRBJ2-1): DSGVTQTPKHLITATGQRVTLRCSPRSGDLSVYWYQQSLDQGLQFLIQYYNGEERAKGNILERFSAQQFPDLHSELNLSSLELGDSALYFCASSVEIMPGVRNEQFFGPGTRLTVL.

Ten or more counts support this clonotype. The chain carries TRBV9 and TRBJ2-3; 7 bases are shared with TRBD2. Germline CDR1 is SGDLS and CDR2 is YYNGEE. V dropped 0 bases and J dropped 4; count of bases not matched to a gene: 2. This CDR3 has 14 amino acids. CDR3: CASSVGGRADTQYF. As DNA, the CDR3 is TGTGCCAGCAGCGTAGGCGGGAGAGCAGATACGCAGTATTTT.

V is TRBV9 and J is TRBJ2-3; 10 positions match TRBD2. V dropped 0 bases and J dropped 3; count of bases not matched to a gene: 13. Germline V lookup: CDR1 SGDLS, CDR2 YYNGEE. The length of the CDR3 is 19 residues. The CDR3 DNA is TGTGCCAGCAGCGTAGCCTCGGCTAGCGGGAGAGGGGTGACAGATACGCAGTATTTT. Protein: CASSVASASGRGVTDTQYF.

This clonotype was counted many times. The rearrangement links TRBV9 to TRBJ2-3; TRBD2 matches 12 bases. CDR1 and CDR2 from the germline V gene are SGDLS and YYNGEE. The CDR3 has 18 amino acids. V shed 0 bases and J 1 base; nucleotides not matched to a gene: 6. CDR3 nucleotides: TGTGCCAGCAGCGTAGGGACTAGCGGGGCCGCGGGCACAGATACGCAGTATTTT. Its protein is CASSVGTSGAAGTDTQYF.

In its sample, this clonotype was seen many times. The genes are TRBV9 and TRBJ2-4, with unresolved D. With 0 bases removed from V and 6 bases from J, the gap between germline ends came to 13 bases. The CDR3 contains 15 residues. Germline V gene sequence: CDR1 SGDLS, CDR2 YYNGEE. This CDR3 is CASSVEAGLANIQYF. The CDR3 DNA reads TGTGCCAGCAGCGTAGAGGCAGGTCTTGCAAACATTCAGTACTTC.

This clonotype was picked up many times. The V gene is TRBV9, the J gene TRBJ1-3; D unresolved. V was shortened by 0 bases and J by 5 bases, with 15 bases between the two germline ends. CDR3 length equals 16 residues. Germline CDR1 reads SGDLS; CDR2 reads YYNGEE. CDR3 protein: CASSVAGNNVRNTIYF. The CDR3 DNA reads as TGTGCCAGCAGCGTAGCTGGTAACAACGTCCGAAACACCATATATTTT. Using reference TRBV9 and TRBJ1-3 for the parts outside the CDR3, the full variable domain is DSGVTQTPKHLITATGQRVTLRCSPRSGDLSVYWYQQSLDQGLQFLIQYYNGEERAKGNILERFSAQQFPDLHSELNLSSLELGDSALYFCASSVAGNNVRNTIYFGEGSWLTVV.

This clonotype was seen at least ten times. The V and J genes are TRBV9 and TRBJ2-1; D is unresolved. Trimming took 1 base from V and 7 from J, leaving 6 bases between them. The CDR3 runs 12 residues. From germline, CDR1 is SGDLS and CDR2 YYNGEE. The CDR3, as DNA: TGTGCCAGCAGCGTAATAGGGAATGAGCAGTTCTTC. It yields the protein CASSVIGNEQFF.

At least ten counts were recorded for this clonotype. This chain uses TRBV9 with TRBJ2-5; D unresolved. CDR1 is SGDLS, CDR2 YYNGEE, per germline. The CDR3 covers 15 residues. V dropped 2 bases and J dropped 5 bases, with 16 bases sitting between them. This chain's CDR3 is CASSVDRSRWETQYF. As DNA, the CDR3 is TGTGCCAGCAGCGTGGATAGAAGTCGGTGGGAGACCCAGTACTTC.

In this sample, this clonotype turned up many times. The chain employs TRBV9 and TRBJ2-5; possibly TRBD2 for D (6 bases). CDR3 size: 14 residues. Trimming shortened V by 0 bases and J by 5 bases, and 11 bases separated the two germline ends. Germline loops: CDR1 SGDLS, CDR2 YYNGEE. The CDR3 region is CASSVGIAGETQYF. CDR3 nucleotide sequence: TGTGCCAGCAGCGTAGGCATCGCGGGGGAGACCCAGTACTTC.

This clonotype was seen repeatedly, ten times or more. This sequence joins TRBV9 and TRBJ2-3; 9 bases line up with TRBD1. The CDR3 extends over 15 amino acids. From germline, CDR1 is SGDLS and CDR2 YYNGEE. Trimming cost V 4 bases and J 4 bases; bases outside gene matches: 7. Here the CDR3 reads CASSIIGQGSDTQYF. The CDR3 coding sequence is TGTGCCAGCAGCATCATAGGACAGGGGTCAGATACGCAGTATTTT.

This clonotype showed up many times. The chain combines TRBV9 with TRBJ2-3; 9 bases map to TRBD2. Germline V lookup: CDR1 SGDLS, CDR2 YYNGEE. The CDR3 consists of 16 residues. V lost 4 bases, J lost 4 bases, and 10 bases stayed unmatched. CDR3 nucleotide sequence: TGTGCCAGCAGCCCGGGGGGTAGCGGGAGCGCAGATACGCAGTATTTT. Amino acids: CASSPGGSGSADTQYF.

This clonotype was counted ten times or more. V gene TRBV9 combines with J gene TRBJ2-1, with D uncertain. V was pared by 0 bases and J by 5 bases, with 9 bases between. The CDR3 runs to 14 residues. The germline CDR1 and CDR2 sequences are SGDLS and YYNGEE. The CDR3 region has the DNA TGTGCCAGCAGCGTAGGTTCTAGGAACAATGAGCAGTTCTTC. This translates into CASSVGSRNNEQFF.

This clonotype was detected many times. The chain employs TRBV9 and TRBJ2-5; 13 positions match TRBD2. Unmatched junction bases numbered 5, after V lost 4 bases and J lost 5 bases. The CDR3 is made up of 15 amino acids. The germline V gene has CDR1 SGDLS and CDR2 YYNGEE. CDR3 amino acids: CASSMTSGGQETQYF. The CDR3 region has the DNA TGTGCCAGCAGCATGACTAGCGGGGGGCAGGAGACCCAGTACTTC.

In its sample, this clonotype was seen many times. The chain is built from TRBV9 and TRBJ2-2, with D hard to call. The germline CDR1 and CDR2 sequences are SGDLS and YYNGEE. The CDR3 has 13 residues. Between the trimmed V and J ends, which lost 1 base and 6 bases, there was a span of 7 bases. The CDR3 DNA reads TGTGCCAGCAGCGTAATTCCCCCCGGGGAGCTGTTTTTT. This translates into CASSVIPPGELFF.

Ten or more counts support this clonotype. This sequence joins TRBV9 and TRBJ2-2; perhaps D is TRBD1 or TRBD2 (5 bases each). Trimming removed 1 base from V and 2 bases from J, with 12 bases in between. The CDR3 loop spans 16 amino acids. Germline V gene sequence: CDR1 SGDLS, CDR2 YYNGEE. The CDR3 loop reads CASSVSGSGNTGELFF. Written as DNA, the CDR3 is TGTGCCAGCAGCGTATCAGGGTCGGGAAACACCGGGGAGCTGTTTTTT.